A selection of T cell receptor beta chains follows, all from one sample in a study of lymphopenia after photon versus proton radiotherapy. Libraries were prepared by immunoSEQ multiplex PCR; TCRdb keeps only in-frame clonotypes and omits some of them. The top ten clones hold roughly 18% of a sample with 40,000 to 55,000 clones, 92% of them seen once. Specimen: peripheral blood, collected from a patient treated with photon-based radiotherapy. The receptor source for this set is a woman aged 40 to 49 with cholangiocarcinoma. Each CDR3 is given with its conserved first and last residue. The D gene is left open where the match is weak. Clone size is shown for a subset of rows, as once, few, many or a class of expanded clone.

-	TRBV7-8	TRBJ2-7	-	CASSFSPDRSYEQYF	TGTGCCAGCAGCTTTTCCCCTGACAGGTCCTACGAGCAGTACTTC
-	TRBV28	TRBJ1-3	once	CASTLIGSEASGNTIYF	TGTGCCAGCACCCTCATCGGGAGTGAGGCCTCTGGAAACACCATATATTTT
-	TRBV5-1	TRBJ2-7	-	CASSFIQGKDEQYF	TGCGCCAGCAGCTTTATCCAGGGTAAAGACGAGCAGTACTTC
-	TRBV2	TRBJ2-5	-	CASSAPGLISETQYF	TGTGCCAGCAGTGCCCCGGGGCTCATCTCGGAGACCCAGTACTTC
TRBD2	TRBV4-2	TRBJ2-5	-	CASSPLHSGRAREQYF	TGTGCCAGCAGCCCGTTACATAGCGGGAGGGCTCGGGAGCAGTACTTC
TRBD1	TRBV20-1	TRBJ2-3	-	CSASIGDRGNF	TGCAGTGCTAGTATAGGGGACAGGGGAAATTTT
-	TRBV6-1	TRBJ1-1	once	CASGLKNTEAFF	TGTGCCAGCGGATTAAAGAACACTGAAGCTTTCTTT
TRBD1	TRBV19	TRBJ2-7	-	CASSIKGTGSYEQYF	TGTGCCAGTAGTATAAAGGGGACAGGCTCCTACGAGCAGTACTTC
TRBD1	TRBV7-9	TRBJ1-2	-	CASSGQGEYDGYTF	TGTGCCAGCAGCGGACAGGGGGAGTATGATGGCTACACCTTC
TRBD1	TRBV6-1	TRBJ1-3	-	CASSRGPGNTIYF	TGTGCCAGCAGTAGGGGGCCCGGAAACACCATATATTTT
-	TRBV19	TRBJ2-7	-	CASSIVRGPSYEQYF	TGTGCCAGTAGTATAGTACGGGGACCCTCCTACGAGCAGTACTTC
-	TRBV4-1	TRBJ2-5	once	CASSQESGGAATQYF	TGCGCCAGCAGCCAAGAGTCTGGGGGGGCGGCGACCCAGTACTTC
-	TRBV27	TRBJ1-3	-	CASSPTGGNTIYF	TGTGCCAGCAGTCCGACAGGCGGAAACACCATATATTTT
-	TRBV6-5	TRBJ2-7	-	CASSYTYEQYF	TGTGCCAGCAGTTATACCTACGAGCAGTACTTC
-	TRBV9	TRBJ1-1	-	CASSVAGAGAEAFF	TGTGCCAGCAGCGTAGCGGGGGCAGGGGCTGAAGCTTTCTTT
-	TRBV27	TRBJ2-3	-	CASSKRVSDTDTQYF	TGTGCCAGCAGCAAGAGGGTGTCGGACACAGATACGCAGTATTTT
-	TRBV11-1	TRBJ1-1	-	CASSLRQNTEAFF	TGTGCCAGCAGCTTAAGACAGAACACTGAAGCTTTCTTT
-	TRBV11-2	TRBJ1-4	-	CASSLEGGVTNEKLFF	TGTGCCAGCAGCTTAGAAGGGGGGGTTACTAATGAAAAACTGTTTTTT
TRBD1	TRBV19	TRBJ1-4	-	CASSMDRVIEKLFF	TGTGCCAGTAGTATGGACAGGGTGATCGAGAAACTGTTTTTT
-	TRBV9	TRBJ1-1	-	CASSAEGGPYGDTEAFF	TGTGCCAGCAGCGCAGAGGGCGGGCCGTATGGGGACACTGAAGCTTTCTTT
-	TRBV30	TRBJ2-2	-	CAWSSPPIGNTGELFF	TGTGCCTGGAGTTCCCCCCCTATAGGGAACACCGGGGAGCTGTTTTTT
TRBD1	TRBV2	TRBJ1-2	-	CASSRSTGENGYTF	TGTGCCAGCAGTCGCAGCACAGGGGAGAATGGCTACACCTTC
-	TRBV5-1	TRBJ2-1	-	CASTYQGTSSYNEQFF	TGCGCCAGCACCTATCAGGGGACCAGCTCCTACAATGAGCAGTTCTTC
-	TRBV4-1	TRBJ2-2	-	CASSQVNLGIDTGELFF	TGCGCCAGCAGCCAAGTGAACCTAGGGATAGACACCGGGGAGCTGTTTTTT
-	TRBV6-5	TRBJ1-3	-	CASSYSSRGLGNTIYF	TGTGCCAGCAGTTACTCGAGCCGGGGGCTTGGAAACACCATATATTTT